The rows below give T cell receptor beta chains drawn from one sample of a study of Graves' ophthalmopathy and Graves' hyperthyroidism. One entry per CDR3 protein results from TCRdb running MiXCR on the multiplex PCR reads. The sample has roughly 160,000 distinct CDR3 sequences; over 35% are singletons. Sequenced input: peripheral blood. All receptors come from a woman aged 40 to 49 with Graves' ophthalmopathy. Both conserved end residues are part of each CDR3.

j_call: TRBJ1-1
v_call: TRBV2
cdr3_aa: CASSEIGGIGTEAFF

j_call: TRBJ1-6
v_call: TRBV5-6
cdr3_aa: CASSLEGSSDRPHHSGSPLHF

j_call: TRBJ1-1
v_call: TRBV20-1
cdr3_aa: CSARRSASYHTEAFF

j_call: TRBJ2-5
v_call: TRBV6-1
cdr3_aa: CASSAVGGSQYF

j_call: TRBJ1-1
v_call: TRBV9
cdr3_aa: CASSVGSRGTEAFF

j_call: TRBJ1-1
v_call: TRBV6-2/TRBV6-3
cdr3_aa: CASSTGQGADF

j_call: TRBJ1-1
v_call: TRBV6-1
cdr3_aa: CASSPRGPNTEAFF

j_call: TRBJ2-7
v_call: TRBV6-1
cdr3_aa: CAITDGDEQYF

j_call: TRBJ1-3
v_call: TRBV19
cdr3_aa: CASSPNRATIYF

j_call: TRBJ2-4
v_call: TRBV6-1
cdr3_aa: CASSTTDTAKNIQYF

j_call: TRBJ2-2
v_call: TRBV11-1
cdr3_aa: CASSPLAGTNTGELFF

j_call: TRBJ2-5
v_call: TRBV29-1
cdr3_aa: CSGYRGLETQYF

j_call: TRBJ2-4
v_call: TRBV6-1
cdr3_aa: CASSHDRDLAKNIQYF

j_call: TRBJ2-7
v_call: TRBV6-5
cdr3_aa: CASSYRDQPLYEQYF

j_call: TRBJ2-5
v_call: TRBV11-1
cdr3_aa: CASSRPPGTGTQETQYF

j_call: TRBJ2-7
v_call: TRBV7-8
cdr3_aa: CASSLAGFPYEQYF

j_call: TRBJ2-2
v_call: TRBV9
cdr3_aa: CASSVGGGSGELFF

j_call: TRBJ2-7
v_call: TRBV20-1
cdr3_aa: CSASLQGRYEQYF

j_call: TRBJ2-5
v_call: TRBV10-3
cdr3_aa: CAIGDRGDSEQETQYF

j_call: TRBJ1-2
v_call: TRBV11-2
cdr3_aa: CASSFTVLSYGYTF

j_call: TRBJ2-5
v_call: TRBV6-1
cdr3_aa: CASTKAGGPWETQYF

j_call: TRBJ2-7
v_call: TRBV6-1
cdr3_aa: CASRPSGGEYEQYF

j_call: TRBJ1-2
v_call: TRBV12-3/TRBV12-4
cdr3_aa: CASTRTGANYGYTF

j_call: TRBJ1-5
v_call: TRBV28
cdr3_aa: CASNRENQPQHF

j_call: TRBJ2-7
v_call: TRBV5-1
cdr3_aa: CASSLGGVFYEQYF

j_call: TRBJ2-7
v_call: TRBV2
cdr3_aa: CASSSTAGASSYEQYF

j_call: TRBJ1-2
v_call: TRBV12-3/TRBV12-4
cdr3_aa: CASRPTGDGYTF

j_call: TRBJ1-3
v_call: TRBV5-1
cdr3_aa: CASSWGQGDSGNTIYF

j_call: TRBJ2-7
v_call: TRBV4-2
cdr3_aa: CASSPRQGVLHEQYF

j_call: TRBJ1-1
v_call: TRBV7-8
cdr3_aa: CASSYTGDTEAFF

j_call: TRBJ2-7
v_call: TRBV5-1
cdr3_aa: CASSLAGLDSYEQYF

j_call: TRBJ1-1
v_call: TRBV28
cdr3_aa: CASSFPGETNTEAFF

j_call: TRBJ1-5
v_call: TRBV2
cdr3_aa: CASSDNSQPQHF

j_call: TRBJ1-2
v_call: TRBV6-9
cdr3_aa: CASSYLVGRDIYGYTF

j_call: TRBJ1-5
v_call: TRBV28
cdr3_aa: CASSLETMADSNQPQHF

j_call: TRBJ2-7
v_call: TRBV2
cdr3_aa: CASSEALGQGAKEQYF

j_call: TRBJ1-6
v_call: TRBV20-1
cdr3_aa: CSASRFGTAGF

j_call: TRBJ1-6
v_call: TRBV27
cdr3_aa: CASRLDRATSYNSPLHF

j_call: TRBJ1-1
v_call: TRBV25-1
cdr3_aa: CASSEGRQEYTEAFF

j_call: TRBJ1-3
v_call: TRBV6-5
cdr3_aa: CASSYSSTLGNTIYF

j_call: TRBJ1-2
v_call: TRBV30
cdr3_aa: CAYFIFGGYTF

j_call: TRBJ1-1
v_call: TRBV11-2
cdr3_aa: CASSLRLGGRSRTEAFF

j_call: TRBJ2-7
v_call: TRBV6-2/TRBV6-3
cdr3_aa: CASSQNSGQYF

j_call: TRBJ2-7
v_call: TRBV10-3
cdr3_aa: CAIRPGLAIDEQYF

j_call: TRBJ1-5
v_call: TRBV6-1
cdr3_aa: CATSRGRNQPQHF

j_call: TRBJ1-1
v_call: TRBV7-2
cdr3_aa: CASTLIRGQGFEAFF

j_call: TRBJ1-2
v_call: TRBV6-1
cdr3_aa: CASSEAQVLYGYTF

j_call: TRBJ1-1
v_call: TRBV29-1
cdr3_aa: CSVVGRQGNTEAFF

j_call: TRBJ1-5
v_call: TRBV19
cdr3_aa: CASSIVGQPQHF

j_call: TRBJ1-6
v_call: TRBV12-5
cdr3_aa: CASGPDGFNSPLHF

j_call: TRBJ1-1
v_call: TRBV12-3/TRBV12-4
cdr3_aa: CASSGGGLGTEAFF

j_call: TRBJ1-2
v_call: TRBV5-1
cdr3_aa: CASTPGTGAGYGYTF

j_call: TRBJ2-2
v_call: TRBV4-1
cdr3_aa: CASSGLTGGTGELFF

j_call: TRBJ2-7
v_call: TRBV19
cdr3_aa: CASSRLASSYEQYF